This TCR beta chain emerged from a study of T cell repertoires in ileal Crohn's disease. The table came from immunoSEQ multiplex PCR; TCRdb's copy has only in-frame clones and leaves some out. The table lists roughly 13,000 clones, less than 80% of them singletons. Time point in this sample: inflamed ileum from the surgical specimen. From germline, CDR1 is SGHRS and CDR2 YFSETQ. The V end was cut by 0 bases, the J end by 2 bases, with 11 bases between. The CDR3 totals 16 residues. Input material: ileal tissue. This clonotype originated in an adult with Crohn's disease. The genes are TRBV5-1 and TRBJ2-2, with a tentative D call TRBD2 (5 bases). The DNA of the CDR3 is TGCGCCAGCAGCTTGGAAACGGGAATAAACACCGGGGAGCTGTTTTTT. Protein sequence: CASSLETGINTGELFF.